The text below deals with one T cell receptor beta chain. The sample is drawn from a study of blood T cell repertoires in COVID-19. Study-wide background: Donors in the United States, Italy and Spain gave samples during acute or convalescent COVID-19. The cDNA or gDNA used as material had been derived from T cells, B-cell-depleted T cells, or PBMCs.

Per the authors' pipeline: Amplifying reference gene primers gave estimates of nucleated cell counts. Libraries were prepared by immunoSEQ multiplex PCR; TCRdb keeps only in-frame clonotypes and omits some of them. D and trimming come from the DNA, and the V and J calls and clone size come from that table. Here the sample spans about 36,000 clones, around 80% being singletons. The J segment lost 4 bases and the V segment lost 5 bases, leaving 10 bases of the junction unmatched. Per the germline V gene, CDR1 is MDHEN and CDR2 is SYDVKM. CDR3 length: 15 residues. The chain couples TRBV28 to TRBJ2-7, with TRBD1 identical over 8 bases. The sequenced sample consisted of peripheral blood. This TCR was sampled from a man in his 70s with acute or convalescent COVID-19. CDR3 in DNA: TGTGCCAGCAGTACCAGAGACAGGGGCGCGTACGAGCAGTACTTC. Its protein is CASSTRDRGAYEQYF.